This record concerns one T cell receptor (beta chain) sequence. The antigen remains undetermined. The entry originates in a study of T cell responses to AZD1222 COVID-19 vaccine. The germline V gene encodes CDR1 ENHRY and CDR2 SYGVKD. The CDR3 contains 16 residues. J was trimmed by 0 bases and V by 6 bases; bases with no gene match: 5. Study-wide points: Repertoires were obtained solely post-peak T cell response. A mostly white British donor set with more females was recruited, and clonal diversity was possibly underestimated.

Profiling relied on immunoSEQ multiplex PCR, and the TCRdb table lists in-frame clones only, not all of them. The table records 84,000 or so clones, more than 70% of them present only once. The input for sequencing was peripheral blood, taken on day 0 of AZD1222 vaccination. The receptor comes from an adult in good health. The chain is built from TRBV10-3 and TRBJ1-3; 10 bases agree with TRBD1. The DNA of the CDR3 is TGTGCCATCAGCAGGACAGGGGGAAGCTCTGGAAACACCATATATTTT. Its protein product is CAISRTGGSSGNTIYF.